Listed below are T cell receptor beta chains from one sample, sequenced in a study of patients and donors after allogeneic stem cell transplantation. Each CDR3 protein gets one entry after TCRdb re-called the RT-PCR reads with MiXCR. The data contain 98,000 or so distinct CDR3 sequences, around 36% of them seen just once; the ten biggest clones take up around 25%. The specimen sequenced was blood, either unsorted or a sorted T cell fraction (not recorded which). The source is a human donor who was either an allogeneic HSCT recipient or a stem cell or donor lymphocyte infusion donor (not recorded which). It is not recorded whose cells these are; they may come from a transplant donor. Each CDR3 is given with its conserved first and last residue. The D gene is left open where the match is weak. A clone size is listed for some rows: how often the clone was seen (once, few, many), or a class if it is expanded.

TRBV5-6	TRBD2	-	TRBJ2-5	CASSLALAGVETQYF	TGTGCCAGCAGCTTGGCGCTAGCGGGAGTCGAGACCCAGTACTTC
TRBV30	-	few	TRBJ1-2	CAWKQINYGYTF	TGTGCCTGGAAACAGATTAACTATGGCTACACCTTC
TRBV20-1	TRBD1	-	TRBJ1-6	CSAIRTGNNSPLHF	TGCAGTGCTATCCGGACAGGGAATAATTCACCCCTCCACTTT
TRBV7-6	-	-	TRBJ2-1	CASSLDRTYYNEQFF	TGTGCCAGCAGCTTAGACAGGACGTATTACAATGAGCAGTTCTTC
TRBV5-5	-	-	TRBJ2-1	CASSLRQALSLYNEQFF	TGTGCCAGCAGCTTGCGACAGGCCCTCTCCCTCTACAATGAGCAGTTCTTC
TRBV9	-	few	TRBJ1-1	CASSVGPHSLNTEAFF	TGTGCCAGCAGCGTGGGACCGCATTCTTTGAACACTGAAGCTTTCTTT
TRBV6-6	TRBD2	-	TRBJ2-1	CASMIAGMDEQFF	TGTGCCAGCATGATAGCGGGAATGGATGAGCAGTTCTTC
TRBV29-1	-	many	TRBJ1-3	CSVFGDSLGNTIYF	TGCAGCGTTTTTGGCGACAGTCTTGGAAACACCATATATTTT
TRBV12-3/TRBV12-4	-	-	TRBJ1-5	CASRPSWFQPQHF	TGTGCCAGCAGACCCTCTTGGTTTCAGCCCCAGCATTTT
TRBV20-1	-	-	TRBJ2-5	CSATPPSRQETQYF	TGCAGTGCTACGCCACCTAGCAGACAAGAGACCCAGTACTTC
TRBV20-1	-	few	TRBJ2-3	CSARDEGGEGTDTQYF	TGCAGTGCTAGAGATGAAGGGGGGGAGGGCACAGATACGCAGTATTTT
TRBV4-2	-	-	TRBJ2-5	CASSQERARRTQYF	TGTGCCAGCAGCCAAGAAAGGGCACGGCGGACCCAGTACTTC
TRBV27	-	-	TRBJ2-7	CASKSPLEQYF	TGTGCCAGCAAAAGCCCCCTCGAGCAGTACTTC
TRBV18	-	few	TRBJ2-1	CASSPDRINEQFF	TGTGCCAGCTCACCCGACCGAATCAATGAGCAGTTCTTC
TRBV7-2	-	-	TRBJ1-5	CASSSRPLQPQHF	TGTGCCAGCAGCTCGCGCCCGCTCCAGCCCCAGCATTTT
TRBV6-2/TRBV6-3	TRBD2	-	TRBJ2-2	CASRRLAMSGELFF	TGTGCCAGCAGGAGACTAGCGATGTCCGGGGAGCTGTTTTTT
TRBV6-5	TRBD1	-	TRBJ1-2	CASSIGTQGANYGYTF	TGTGCCAGCAGTATCGGGACTCAGGGGGCTAACTATGGCTACACCTTC
TRBV14	-	many	TRBJ1-1	CASSQQIVAEAFF	TGTGCCAGCAGCCAACAAATTGTCGCTGAAGCTTTCTTT
TRBV7-2	-	-	TRBJ1-4	CASSPHRQGNEKLFF	TGTGCCAGCAGCCCCCACAGGCAGGGCAATGAAAAACTGTTTTTT
TRBV7-9	-	few	TRBJ2-7	CASSPRARGNEQYF	TGTGCCAGCAGCCCTAGGGCTAGAGGAAACGAGCAGTACTTC
TRBV7-9	TRBD2	few	TRBJ2-1	CASSLGLAGVGLFF	TGTGCCAGCAGCTTGGGACTAGCGGGAGTTGGGTTGTTCTTC
TRBV7-9	-	many	TRBJ1-4	CASSSSGAGKNEKLFF	TGTGCCAGCAGCTCCTCAGGGGCCGGGAAAAATGAAAAACTGTTTTTT
TRBV4-2	-	-	TRBJ2-7	CASSLSGGSAEQYF	TGTGCCAGCAGCCTATCAGGAGGGAGCGCAGAGCAGTACTTC
TRBV4-3	-	-	TRBJ2-3	CASSQIGRDTQYF	TGCGCCAGCAGCCAGATAGGAAGGGATACGCAGTATTTT
TRBV20-1	TRBD1	-	TRBJ1-1	CSARRGQDTEAFF	TGCAGTGCTAGAAGGGGGCAGGACACTGAAGCTTTCTTT
TRBV20-1	-	few	TRBJ1-2	CSAVQLDTF	TGCAGTGCCGTACAACTAGACACCTTC
TRBV25-1	-	-	TRBJ2-6	CASSVDSGANVLTF	TGTGCCAGCAGTGTCGACTCTGGGGCCAACGTCCTGACTTTC
TRBV12-3/TRBV12-4	TRBD1	-	TRBJ2-3	CASSWGQRTDTQYF	TGTGCCAGCAGTTGGGGACAGCGCACAGATACGCAGTATTTT
TRBV28	-	few	TRBJ1-5	CASTYGRQPQHF	TGTGCCAGCACCTATGGCCGGCAGCCCCAGCATTTT
TRBV7-8	-	-	TRBJ2-2	CASSLVGTFDGRMDGELFF	TGTGCCAGCAGCTTAGTCGGGACATTTGACGGGAGAATGGACGGGGAGCTGTTTTTT
TRBV7-9	TRBD1	-	TRBJ1-5	CASRGGQGINQPQHF	TGTGCCAGCAGAGGGGGACAGGGCATCAATCAGCCCCAGCATTTT
TRBV11-2	TRBD1	few	TRBJ1-2	CASRPTGAGGYTF	TGTGCCAGCAGACCGACAGGGGCAGGGGGCTACACCTTC
TRBV6-6	-	-	TRBJ2-7	CASSIGSGTLYEQYF	TGTGCAAGCAGTATCGGATCCGGGACGCTCTACGAGCAGTACTTC
TRBV29-1	TRBD1	-	TRBJ2-3	CSVLRDRGTDTQYF	TGCAGCGTCCTCCGGGACAGGGGTACAGATACGCAGTATTTT
TRBV18	-	many	TRBJ1-1	CASSPNTEAFF	TGTGCCAGCTCACCAAACACTGAAGCTTTCTTT
TRBV6-6	-	few	TRBJ2-7	CASSYRVGSRLYEQYF	TGTGCCAGCAGTTACCGGGTGGGGAGTCGGCTCTACGAGCAGTACTTC
TRBV12-3/TRBV12-4	-	few	TRBJ1-4	CASSLVEGSKLFF	TGTGCCAGCAGTTTGGTTGAGGGGAGTAAACTGTTTTTT
TRBV5-5	-	few	TRBJ2-3	CASSLSPHSTDTQYF	TGTGCCAGCAGCTTGAGCCCTCACTCCACAGATACGCAGTATTTT
TRBV3-1	-	-	TRBJ2-6	CASSQDISGANVLTF	TGTGCCAGCAGCCAAGACATCTCTGGGGCCAACGTCCTGACTTTC
TRBV20-1	-	-	TRBJ2-4	CSARWSLAKNIQYF	TGCAGTGCTAGATGGAGTCTAGCCAAAAACATTCAGTACTTC